The sequence of this T cell receptor beta chain was determined in a study of T cells expressing NK-cell markers. Study context: The study drew TCR beta repertoires from sorted CD3+CD56+NKG2C+, CD3+CD56+NKG2C- and CD3+CD56-NKG2C+ T cells.

Points on this clonotype: Its antigen is not known.

This CDR3 is 13 amino acids long. Germline-derived CDR1 and CDR2 are SGHTA and FQGNSA. Study-wide results and limits: Nothing established the HCMV specificity of expanded NKG2C+ T cell clones. Similarly, these clonotypes led the CD3+CD56-NKG2C+ fraction as well in four donors.

TCRdb reprocessed the 5' RACE reads; each CDR3 protein has one entry and no DNA is given. Its table lists around 260,000 distinct CDR3 sequences. Source material: blood T cells: a sorted CD56 or NKG2C T cell subset, CD4+ or CD8+ T cells, or bulk PBMC T cells (not recorded which). The chain has TRBV7-2 and TRBJ2-7; TCRdb designates TRBD1, a call that cannot be tested without DNA. The sequence was collected from a woman between 18 and 75 years old in good health. The CDR3 is CASSLRTPPEQYF.